This T cell receptor (beta chain) was sequenced during a study of T cells in tuberculosis. About the research overall: PBMC were archived before or within 7 days of starting treatment.

Points on this clone: Its antigen is not identified.

Germline V gives CDR1 MNHEY, CDR2 SMNVEV (reference sequence). This CDR3 is built from 15 residues. The V end lost 0 bases, the J end lost 1 base, and 10 bases lay between the germline ends. TCRdb keeps only in-frame clones here, not all; method: immunoSEQ multiplex PCR. Among some 30,000 clones listed, about 91% were seen once. Stated time point: new active TB diagnosis, blood taken before or within 7 days of starting treatment. Each clinical donor contributed on average roughly 100,000 T cells from unsorted cryopreserved PBMC. Study results and limitations: Shorter CDR3-alpha in active tuberculosis partly drove smaller distances. Cases with active tuberculosis were adults, while controls were adolescents.

The clonotype was recovered from an adult with tuberculosis. The input for sequencing was PBMCs, taken at tuberculosis diagnosis. This rearrangement joins TRBV27 to TRBJ2-7; TRBD1 is a possible D gene (6 bases). The CDR3 loop is CASSLSSRGSYEQYF. The CDR3 coding sequence is TGTGCCAGCAGTTTATCCAGCAGGGGTTCCTACGAGCAGTACTTC.